Sequencing of this T cell receptor (beta chain) was carried out in a study of CD8 T cells in Susac syndrome. Turning to the study itself: Within the sequenced group of Susac syndrome patients, five or six showed active disease and fewer than 10 were in remission.

Roughly 0.45 to 1 ug RNA was reverse transcribed with random hexamers. Amplification of TCR beta CDR3 was carried out by immunoSEQ multiplex PCR, which covered 54 Vbeta and 13 Jbeta segments. Each CDR3 protein gets one entry after TCRdb re-called the immunoSEQ multiplex PCR reads with MiXCR. The sample lists 110,000 to 150,000 distinct CDR3 sequences; around 95% were seen once. The authors carried out high-throughput sequencing of TCR beta. They applied it to CD8+ and CD4+ T cells obtained from blood. J gave up 5 bases and V 6 bases, and 11 bases lay outside the gene matches. The germline V gene encodes CDR1 MGHRA and CDR2 YSYEKL. This CDR3 contains 15 residues.

The chain employs TRBV4-1 and TRBJ2-7; TRBD2 matches at 9 bases. The source is a human donor with Susac syndrome. Sample: CD4+ T cells from PBMCs. CDR3 in amino acids: CASRSVGGRADEQYF. The CDR3 DNA reads TGCGCCAGCAGGTCCGTCGGCGGGAGGGCGGACGAGCAGTACTTC.